The entry below describes one T cell receptor beta chain. The CDR3 covers 12 residues. Deletions cut 7 bases from V and 4 bases from J, with 12 bases between. Germline assignment: CDR1 SGHRS and CDR2 YFSETQ. Profiled with immunoSEQ multiplex PCR; TCRdb holds only in-frame clones, not every one. The sample lists tens of thousands of clones; approximately 90% were seen once. The data belong to a study of OX40 agonist ivuxolimab in advanced cancers. This sequence joins TRBV5-1 and TRBJ2-7; D may be TRBD2 (6 bases). The receptor's source is an adult with an advanced solid tumor such as melanoma, head and neck, liver or kidney cancer. The sequencing used CD4+ or CD8+ T cells sorted from blood, collected in a trial of the OX40 agonist ivuxolimab. The CDR3: CASRLEGYEQYF. The CDR3 DNA sequence: TGCGCCAGCCGACTGGAGGGTTACGAGCAGTACTTC.